The 7 T cell receptor beta chains presented below share a single source sample, sequenced in a study of blood T cells in healthy people across ages. Combining a sample-barcoded 5' primer with a J-beta primer mix, a second PCR ran for about 6 to 11 cycles. MiXCR, run by TCRdb on the 5' RACE reads, gives a single entry per CDR3 protein. Among roughly 1,500,000 distinct CDR3 sequences listed, roughly 40% were seen once. Sequenced: blood. Source of these receptors: a woman younger than 30 in good health.

The chain is built from TRBV2 and TRBJ2-1; no clear D gene. The J call is in doubt because the DNA end fits TRBJ2-7 better. Germline-derived CDR1 and CDR2 are SNHLY and FYNNEI. CDR3 size: 16 residues. Here the CDR3 reads CASSDRAVSSYNEQYF. As DNA, the CDR3 is TGTGCCAGCAGTGATAGGGCCGTGAGCTCCTACAATGAGCAGTACTTC.

This sequence joins TRBV7-6 and TRBJ2-7; possibly TRBD1 or TRBD2 for D (5 bases each). Germline values: CDR1 SGHVS, CDR2 FNYEAQ. V dropped 5 bases and J dropped 7 bases, with 21 bases sitting between them. CDR3 length: 15 amino acids. CDR3 sequence reads: CASSRFATEGHEQYF. CDR3 coding DNA: TGTGCCAGCAGCAGGTTCGCGACCGAGGGGCATGAGCAGTACTTC.

V and J are TRBV28 and TRBJ1-1, with D perhaps TRBD1 (6 bases). This CDR3 has 15 residues. The V gene lost 4 bases and the J gene lost 4 bases, with 16 bases spanning the gap. Germline values: CDR1 MDHEN, CDR2 SYDVKM. CDR3 residues: CASSSGKQGSTEAFF. For the CDR3, the DNA is TGTGCCAGCAGTTCCGGAAAACAGGGTAGCACTGAAGCTTTCTTT.

This sequence joins TRBV15 and TRBJ1-6; D not resolved. Trimming shortened V by 4 bases and J by 8 bases, and 12 bases separated the two germline ends. From germline, CDR1 is LNHNV and CDR2 YYDKDF (reference sequence). The CDR3 is 14 residues long. The CDR3 nucleotides are TGTGCCACCAGCAAAAACACCGGGGATTCACCCCTCCACTTT. Translated, it gives CATSKNTGDSPLHF.

This clonotype has more than one count but fewer than ten. The gene calls are TRBV3-1 and TRBJ2-7; D ambiguous. This CDR3 is 13 amino acids long. With 8 bases removed from V and 0 bases from J, the gap between germline ends came to 11 bases. Germline loops: CDR1 LGHDT, CDR2 YNNKEL (reference sequence). DNA of the CDR3: TGTGCCAGCGAACCACAAAGCTCCTACGAGCAGTACTTC. Encoded protein: CASEPQSSYEQYF.

This clonotype showed up just a few times. This chain links TRBV24-1 with TRBJ2-2; no clear D gene. Germline CDR1 and CDR2: KGHDR and SFDVKD. The CDR3 covers 14 residues. Deletions cut 5 bases from V and 3 bases from J, with 9 bases between. The CDR3 sequence: CATSAGSDTGELFF. The CDR3 nucleotides read TGTGCCACCAGTGCAGGAAGCGACACCGGGGAGCTGTTTTTT.

The chain joins TRBV20-1 to TRBJ1-2; the D is unclear. The V end lost 4 bases, the J end lost 0 bases, and 12 bases lay between the germline ends. CDR1 DFQATT and CDR2 SNEGSKA come from the germline V gene (reference sequence). This CDR3 spans 14 amino acids. Here the CDR3 reads CSAKEPPPNYGYTF. As DNA, the CDR3 is TGCAGTGCTAAGGAACCGCCCCCTAACTATGGCTACACCTTC.